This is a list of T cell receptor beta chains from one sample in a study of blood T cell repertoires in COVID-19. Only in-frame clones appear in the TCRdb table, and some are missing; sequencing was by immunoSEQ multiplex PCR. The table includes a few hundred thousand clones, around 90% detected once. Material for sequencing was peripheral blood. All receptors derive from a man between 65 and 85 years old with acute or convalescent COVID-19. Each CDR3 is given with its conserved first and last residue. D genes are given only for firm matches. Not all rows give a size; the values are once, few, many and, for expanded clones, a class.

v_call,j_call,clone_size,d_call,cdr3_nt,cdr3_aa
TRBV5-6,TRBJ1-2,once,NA,TGTGCCAGCAGCTTGAGAGGGGGTTCCAACTATGGCTACACCTTC,CASSLRGGSNYGYTF
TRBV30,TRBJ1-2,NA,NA,TGTGCCTGGACCACGTCGGGCAGGGGATCTTACGGCTACACCTTC,CAWTTSGRGSYGYTF
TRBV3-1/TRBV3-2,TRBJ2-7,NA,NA,TGTGCCAGCAGCCAAGTCCAGCGGGAGCAGTACTTC,CASSQVQREQYF
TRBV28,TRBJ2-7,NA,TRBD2,TGTGCCAGCAGTTATAGCGGGAAATCCTACGAGCAGTACTTC,CASSYSGKSYEQYF
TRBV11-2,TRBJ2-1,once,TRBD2,TGTGCCAGCAGCCTTAGACTAGCGGGGAAGAATGAGCAGTTCTTC,CASSLRLAGKNEQFF
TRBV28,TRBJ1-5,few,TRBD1,TGTGCCAGTACAAAGACAGGGCTAGGGCAGCCCCAGCATTTT,CASTKTGLGQPQHF
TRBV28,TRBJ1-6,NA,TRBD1,TGTGCCAGCATCCCTGGGGACAGGGATAATTCACCCCTCCACTTT,CASIPGDRDNSPLHF
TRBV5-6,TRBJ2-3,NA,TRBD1,TGTGCCAGCAGCTCGGGACAGGGGCGCACAGATACGCAGTATTTT,CASSSGQGRTDTQYF
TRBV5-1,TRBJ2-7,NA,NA,TGCGCCAGCACCACTCAACCAGGGCCCTACGAGCAGTACTTC,CASTTQPGPYEQYF
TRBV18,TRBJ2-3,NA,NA,TGTGCCAGCTCACCACCGTCGGGGGTTGGCACAGATACGCAGTATTTT,CASSPPSGVGTDTQYF
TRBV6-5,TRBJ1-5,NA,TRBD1,TGTGCCAGCAGAAAGTTAGGGACAGACAATCAGCCCCAGCATTTT,CASRKLGTDNQPQHF
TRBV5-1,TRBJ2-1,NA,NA,TGCGCCAGCAGCGTCGGGTTCCTCCAAGACAATGAGCAGTTCTTC,CASSVGFLQDNEQFF
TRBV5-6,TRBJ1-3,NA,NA,TGTGCCAGCAGCTTGGCCCCAGGGGCTGGAAACACCATATATTTT,CASSLAPGAGNTIYF
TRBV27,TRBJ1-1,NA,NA,TGTGCCAGCAGTCTACAGGCGAACACTGAAGCTTTCTTT,CASSLQANTEAFF
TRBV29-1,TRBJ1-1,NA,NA,TGCAGCGGCAGGCTGCTGAACACTGAAGCTTTCTTT,CSGRLLNTEAFF
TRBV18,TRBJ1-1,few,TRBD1,TGTGCCAGCTCACCGGACAGGGCGAACACTGAAGCTTTCTTT,CASSPDRANTEAFF
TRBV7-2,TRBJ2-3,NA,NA,TGTGCCAGCGCACCCACGGGAGTCCTCACAGATACGCAGTATTTT,CASAPTGVLTDTQYF
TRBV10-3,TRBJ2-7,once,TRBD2,TGTGCCATCACCTCGGGGGGGGACTACGAGCAGTACTTC,CAITSGGDYEQYF
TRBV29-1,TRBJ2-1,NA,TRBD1,TGCAGCGTCTCAGACAGGGATCACTACAATGAGCAGTTCTTC,CSVSDRDHYNEQFF
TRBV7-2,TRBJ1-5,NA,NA,TGTGCCAGCAGCCGGGCGGGCCGGAATCAGCCCCAGCATTTT,CASSRAGRNQPQHF
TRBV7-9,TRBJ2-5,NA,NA,TGTGCCAGCAGCAGGCGATCGGGGGGCGCGGAGACCCAGTACTTC,CASSRRSGGAETQYF
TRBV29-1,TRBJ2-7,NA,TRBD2,TGCGGATTCATGATAGCGGGAGAACACGAGCAGTACTTC,CGFMIAGEHEQYF
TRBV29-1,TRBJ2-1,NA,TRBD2,TGCAGCGGGTCTTGGCTAGCGGGGATCTACAATGAGCAGTTCTTC,CSGSWLAGIYNEQFF
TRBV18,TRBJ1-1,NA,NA,TGTGCCAGCTCCCGGGGGACGGTGAACACTGAAGCTTTCTTT,CASSRGTVNTEAFF
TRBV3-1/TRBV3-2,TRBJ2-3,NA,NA,TGTGCCAGCAGCCAAGTTGCGGCTAATACGCAGTATTTT,CASSQVAANTQYF
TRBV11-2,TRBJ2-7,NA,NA,TGTGCCAGCAGCTTAAAGGAGGCTATATCCTACGAGCAGTACTTC,CASSLKEAISYEQYF
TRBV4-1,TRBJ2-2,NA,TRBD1,TGCGCCAGCAGCCCCGGGACAGGGACCGGGGAGCTGTTTTTT,CASSPGTGTGELFF
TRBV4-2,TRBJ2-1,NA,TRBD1,TGTGCCAGCAGCCAAGAACCCAGGGGGAGATACAATGAGCAGTTCTTC,CASSQEPRGRYNEQFF
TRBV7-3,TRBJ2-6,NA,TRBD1,TGTGCCAGCAGTACAGGGGACGGGGCCAACGTCCTGACTTTC,CASSTGDGANVLTF
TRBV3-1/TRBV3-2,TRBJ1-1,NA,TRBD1,TGTGCCAGCAGTTACGGACAGGGGGCCGCTGAAGCTTTCTTT,CASSYGQGAAEAFF
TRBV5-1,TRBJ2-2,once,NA,TGCGCCAGCAGCTTGGGCCGGGTCGCGAACACCGGGGAGCTGTTTTTT,CASSLGRVANTGELFF
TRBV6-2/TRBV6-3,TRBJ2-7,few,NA,TGTGCCAGCAGTCTTGAACTCTACGAGCAGTACTTC,CASSLELYEQYF
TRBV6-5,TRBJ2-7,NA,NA,TGTGCCAGCAGTTTAGGAGGGAGTAGGGCCTACGAGCAGTACTTC,CASSLGGSRAYEQYF
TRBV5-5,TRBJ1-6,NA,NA,TGTGCCAGCAGCCCGCACCGGGGGAACTCACCCCTCCACTTT,CASSPHRGNSPLHF
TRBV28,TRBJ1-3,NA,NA,TGTGCCAGCAAGGGTTTCGGGGGACTCTCTGGAAACACCATATATTTT,CASKGFGGLSGNTIYF